This T cell receptor beta chain comes out of a study of OX40 agonist ivuxolimab in advanced cancers. Background on the whole study: Ivuxolimab was an agonistic, fully human IgG2 monoclonal antibody directed against OX40 (CD134), a costimulatory receptor. Intravenous ivuxolimab was administered to patients every 2 weeks at six dose levels: 0.01, 0.1, 0.3, 1.5, 3 and 10 mg/kg. Of the 50 to 55 patients in dose escalation, 19 had hepatocellular carcinoma, roughly 15 had melanoma, 9 had renal cell carcinoma and 9 had head and neck cancer. In the dose-escalation cohort, more than 75% of patients were male, and the mean age was about 55 years, with a range of roughly 20 to 79. Patients were allowed to have had prior anti-PD-1, anti-PD-L1 or anti-CTLA-4 therapy, and around 41% of the dose-escalation patients had previously received checkpoint inhibitors. Three dose-escalation patients achieved partial responses, one with hepatocellular carcinoma and two with cutaneous melanoma. The purpose of peripheral TCRbeta sequencing was to test whether ivuxolimab changed TCR sequence diversity and led to clonal T-cell expansion. The paper reports the monotherapy dose-escalation portion (N of about 50 patients) of the phase I ivuxolimab trial.

Genomic DNA was extracted from sorted cells for sequencing of the TCRbeta CDR3 region. TCRbeta CDR3 regions were sequenced using the immunoSEQ Assay. Imported from immuneACCESS, the table was reduced by TCRdb to in-frame sequences with V and J called. These copies leave out some clones; in studies compared against another copy, an unresolved V gene accounts for under half, and the cause of the remainder is not known. The sample data list fewer than 70,000 clones, and about 89% of these were observed just once. About 4.4% of the sample is taken by the ten largest. Patients with autoimmune disease history or receiving systemic immunosuppression were excluded from the trial. In every dose cohort, peripheral blood was drawn for TCR sequencing at baseline, cycle 4 day 1, and cycle 7 day 1. The samples were drawn from a first-in-human, open-label, multicenter phase I dose-escalation trial of ivuxolimab. Adults with locally advanced or metastatic melanoma, renal cell carcinoma, hepatocellular carcinoma or head and neck squamous cell carcinoma were enrolled in the trial. Before TCR sequencing, CD4+ T cells and CD8+ T cells were sorted from peripheral blood as separate populations.

What the study reported, not specific to this receptor: Partial responders in the 0.1-3.0 mg/kg groups had among the lowest normalized peripheral clonal expansion, especially among CD8+ T cells. The antigen specificity of the clonally expanded peripheral T cells was not determined. At doses of 0.1 to 3.0 mg/kg, clonal expansion of both CD4+ and CD8+ T cells in blood was seen between baseline and week 6. Low levels of normalized T-cell clonal expansion were also shown by some nonresponding patients. On average, CD8+ T cells showed more expanded clones than CD4+ T cells after ivuxolimab.

As regards this clone: Which antigen it targets is not known. No much larger clone exists at a distance of one base, and base qualities are not known.

The TCR originated in an adult with an advanced solid tumor such as melanoma, head and neck, liver or kidney cancer. Sequenced material: CD4+ or CD8+ T cells sorted from blood, taken in a trial of the OX40 agonist ivuxolimab.

Read as DNA, the sequence is TGTGCCAGCGAGGGCCAGGGGGACTACAATGAGCAGTTCTTC. This is translated as CASEGQGDYNEQFF. The sequence joins TRBV28 to TRBJ2-1; 7 nucleotides in the junction match TRBD1. Reading from cysteine to phenylalanine, the CDR3 counts 14 amino acids. Solely the CDR3 DNA is kept, with 42 bases framed from the first base. According to the germline V gene, CDR1 reads MDHEN and CDR2 reads SYDVKM. Trimming leaves V shorter by 8 bases and J shorter by 3 bases, with the junction holding 7 bases beyond the gene matches.